This entry is about one T cell receptor beta chain. Other nucleotide sequences in the sample specify the same CDR3. Original analysis: Cell counts per sample came from amplifying reference gene primers. The data were produced by immunoSEQ multiplex PCR, yet TCRdb's version contains in-frame clones alone and is incomplete. The DNA gave D and trimming, while V, J and clone size come from that table. Here the sample spans 250,000 to 350,000 clones, more than 70% being singletons. This record comes from a study of blood T cell repertoires in COVID-19. The ends were cut back, 6 bases at V and 4 bases at J, with 12 bases in the middle. Germline V gene sequence: CDR1 MNHEY, CDR2 SVGAGI. This CDR3 region has 13 residues.

Sequencing used peripheral blood. The sequence derives from a woman in her thirties with COVID-19, enrolled during active disease. The rearrangement uses TRBV6-5 and TRBJ1-2; D is perhaps TRBD1 (6 bases). The CDR3 region has the DNA TGTGCCAGCAGCCCGGGGGGCGGCTATGGCTACACCTTC. Its translation: CASSPGGGYGYTF.